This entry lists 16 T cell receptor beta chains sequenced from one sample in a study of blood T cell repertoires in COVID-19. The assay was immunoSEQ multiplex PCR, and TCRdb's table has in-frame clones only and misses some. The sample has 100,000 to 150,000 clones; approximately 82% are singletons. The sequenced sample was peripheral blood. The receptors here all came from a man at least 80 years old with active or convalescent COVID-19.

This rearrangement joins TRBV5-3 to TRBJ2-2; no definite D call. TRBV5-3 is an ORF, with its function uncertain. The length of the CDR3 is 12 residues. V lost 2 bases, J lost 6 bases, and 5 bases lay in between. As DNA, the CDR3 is TGTGCCAGAAGCTTCGGGTCCGGGGAGCTGTTTTTT. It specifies CARSFGSGELFF.

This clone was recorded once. CDR3: CASHPGQTNSPLHF. Here the CDR3 DNA reads TGTGCCAGTCATCCGGGACAGACAAATTCACCCCTCCACTTT. The V call is TRBV19, the J call TRBJ1-6; 7 bases match TRBD1. The V segment lost 8 bases and the J segment 7 bases; nucleotides outside the gene matches: 8. The length of the CDR3 is 14 residues. CDR1 and CDR2 (germline): LNHDA, SQIVND (reference sequence).

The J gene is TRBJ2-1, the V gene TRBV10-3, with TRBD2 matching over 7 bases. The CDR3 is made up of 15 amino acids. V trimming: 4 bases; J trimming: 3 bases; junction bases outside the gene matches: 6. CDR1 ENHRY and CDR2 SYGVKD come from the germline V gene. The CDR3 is CAISGPQRGYNEQFF. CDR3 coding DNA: TGTGCCATCAGTGGCCCTCAGCGGGGCTACAATGAGCAGTTCTTC.

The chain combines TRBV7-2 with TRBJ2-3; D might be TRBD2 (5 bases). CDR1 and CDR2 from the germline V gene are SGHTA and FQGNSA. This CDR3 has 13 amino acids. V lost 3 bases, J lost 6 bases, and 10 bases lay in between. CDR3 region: CASSFFPGDTQYF. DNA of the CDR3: TGTGCCAGCAGCTTTTTCCCGGGGGATACGCAGTATTTT.

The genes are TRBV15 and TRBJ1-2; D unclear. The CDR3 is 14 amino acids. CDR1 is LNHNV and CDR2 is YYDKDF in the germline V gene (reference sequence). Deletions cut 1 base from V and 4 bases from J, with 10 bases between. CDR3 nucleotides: TGTGCCACCAGCAGAGGAGGAGGGATCTATGGCTACACCTTC. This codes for CATSRGGGIYGYTF.

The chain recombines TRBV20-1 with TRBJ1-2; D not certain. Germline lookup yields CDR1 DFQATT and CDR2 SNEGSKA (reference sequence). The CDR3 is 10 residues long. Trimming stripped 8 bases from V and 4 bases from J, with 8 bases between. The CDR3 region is CSSEFYGYTF. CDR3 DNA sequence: TGCAGTTCAGAATTCTATGGCTACACCTTC.

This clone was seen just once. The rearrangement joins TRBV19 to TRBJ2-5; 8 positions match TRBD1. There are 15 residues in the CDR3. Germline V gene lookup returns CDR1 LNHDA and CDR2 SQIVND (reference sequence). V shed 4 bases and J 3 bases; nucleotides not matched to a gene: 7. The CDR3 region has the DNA TGTGCCAGTAGTAAATACAGGGGGGTAAAAGAGACCCAGTACTTC. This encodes CASSKYRGVKETQYF. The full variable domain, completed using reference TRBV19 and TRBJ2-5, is DGGITQSPKYLFRKEGQNVTLSCEQNLNHDAMYWYRQDPGQGLRLIYYSQIVNDFQKGDIAEGYSVSREKKESFPLTVTSAQKNPTAFYLCASSKYRGVKETQYFGPGTRLLVL.

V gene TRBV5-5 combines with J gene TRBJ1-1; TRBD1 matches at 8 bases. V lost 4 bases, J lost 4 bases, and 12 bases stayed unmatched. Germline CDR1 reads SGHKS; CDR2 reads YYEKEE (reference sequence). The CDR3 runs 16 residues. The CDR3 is CASSDTRTGPTTEAFF. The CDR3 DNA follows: TGTGCCAGCAGCGATACACGGACAGGGCCTACCACTGAAGCTTTCTTT.

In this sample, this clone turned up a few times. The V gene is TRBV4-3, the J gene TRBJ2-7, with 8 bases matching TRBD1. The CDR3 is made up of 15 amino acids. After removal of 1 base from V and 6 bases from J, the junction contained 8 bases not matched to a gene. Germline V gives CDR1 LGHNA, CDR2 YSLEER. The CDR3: CASSQAATGEREQYF. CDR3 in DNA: TGCGCCAGCAGCCAAGCGGCGACAGGGGAACGCGAGCAGTACTTC.

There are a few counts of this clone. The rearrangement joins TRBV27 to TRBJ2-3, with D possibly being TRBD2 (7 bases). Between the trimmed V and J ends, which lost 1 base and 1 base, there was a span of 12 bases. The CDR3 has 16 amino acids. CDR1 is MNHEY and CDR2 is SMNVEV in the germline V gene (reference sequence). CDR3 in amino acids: CASSLFGGGGTDTQYF. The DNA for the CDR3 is TGTGCCAGCAGTTTATTTGGGGGGGGCGGCACAGATACGCAGTATTTT.

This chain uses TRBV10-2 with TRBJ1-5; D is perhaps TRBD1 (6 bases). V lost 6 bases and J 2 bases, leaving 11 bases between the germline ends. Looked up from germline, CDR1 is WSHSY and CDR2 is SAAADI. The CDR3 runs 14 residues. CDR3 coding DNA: TGCGCCAGCAGAACAGGGTTAGGCAATCAGCCCCAGCATTTT. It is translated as CASRTGLGNQPQHF.

The CDR3: CSVEDRGNTDTQYF. CDR3 nucleotide sequence: TGCAGCGTTGAAGACAGGGGGAACACAGATACGCAGTATTTT. The chain carries TRBV29-1 and TRBJ2-3; 7 bases are shared with TRBD1. The V gene's germline CDR1 is SQVTM and CDR2 ANQGSEA. CDR3 length equals 14 residues. J gave up 2 bases and V 0 bases, and 2 bases lay outside the gene matches.

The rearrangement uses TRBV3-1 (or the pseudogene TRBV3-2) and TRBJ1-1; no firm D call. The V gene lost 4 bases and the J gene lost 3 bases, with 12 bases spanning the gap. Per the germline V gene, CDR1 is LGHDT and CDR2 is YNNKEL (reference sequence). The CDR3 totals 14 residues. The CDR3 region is CASSRVAADTEAFF. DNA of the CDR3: TGTGCCAGCAGCCGAGTAGCAGCAGACACTGAAGCTTTCTTT.

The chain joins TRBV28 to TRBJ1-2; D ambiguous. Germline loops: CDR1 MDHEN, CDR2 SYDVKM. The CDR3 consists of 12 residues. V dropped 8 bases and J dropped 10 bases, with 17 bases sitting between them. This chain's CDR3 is CASSIAQRFYTF. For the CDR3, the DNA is TGTGCCAGCTCAATAGCCCAGCGCTTCTACACCTTC.

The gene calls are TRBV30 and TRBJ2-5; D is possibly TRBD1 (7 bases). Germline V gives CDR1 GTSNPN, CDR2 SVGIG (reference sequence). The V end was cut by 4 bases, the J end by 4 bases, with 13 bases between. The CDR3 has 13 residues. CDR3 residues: CAWNWQGGETQYF. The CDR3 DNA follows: TGTGCCTGGAATTGGCAGGGGGGAGAGACCCAGTACTTC.

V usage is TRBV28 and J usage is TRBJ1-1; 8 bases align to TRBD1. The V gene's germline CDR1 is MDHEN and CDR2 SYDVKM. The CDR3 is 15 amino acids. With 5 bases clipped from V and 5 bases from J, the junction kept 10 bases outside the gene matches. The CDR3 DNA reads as TGTGCCAGCAGTCCCCGTCAGGGGGCGCGGACTGAAGCTTTCTTT. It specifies CASSPRQGARTEAFF.